The sequence of this T cell receptor (beta chain) was determined in a study of OX40 agonist ivuxolimab in advanced cancers. Points on this clone: No antigen is known for it.

The data were produced by immunoSEQ multiplex PCR, yet TCRdb's version contains in-frame clones alone and is incomplete. Of tens of thousands of clones listed, around 88% are singletons. Broader study findings: The expanded peripheral T cells' antigen specificity was not determined.

The input for sequencing was CD4+ or CD8+ T cells sorted from blood, taken in a trial of the OX40 agonist ivuxolimab. The clonotype originates from an adult with an advanced solid tumor such as melanoma, head and neck, liver or kidney cancer.

CDR3 bases: TGTGCCAGCTCACCACCGACCCAGCGGGAGACGTATTTT. Protein product: CASSPPTQRETYF. The J gene is TRBJ2-3, the V gene TRBV18; 8 bases align to TRBD2. The CDR3 is made up of 13 amino acids. V shed 0 bases, J shed 14 bases, and the junction held 7 bases outside the gene matches. The germline CDR1 and CDR2 sequences are KGHSH and LQKENI.